The clone carrying this T cell receptor beta chain was picked up a small number of times. The CDR3 has 14 amino acids. With 1 base clipped from V and 10 bases from J, the junction kept 6 bases outside the gene matches. Germline V gene data show CDR1 as LGHDT and CDR2 as YNNKEL (reference sequence). This entry comes from a study of blood T cell repertoires in COVID-19. On the study more broadly: Both acute and convalescent COVID-19 samples were obtained from the United States, Italy and Spain. The analysed material was cDNA or gDNA that came from T cells, B-cell-depleted T cells, or PBMCs.

Study processing details: Amplification of reference gene primers was used by the study to estimate nucleated cell counts. Data came from immunoSEQ multiplex PCR; TCRdb stores just in-frame clones and leaves some out. V and J calls and clone size come straight from that table; D and trimming were deduced from the DNA. The repertoire holds under 300,000 clones, approximately 90% seen once, with 2.2% in the top ten. The gene calls are TRBV3-1 (or the pseudogene TRBV3-2) and TRBJ2-3, with TRBD2 matching 9 bases. Material for sequencing was peripheral blood. This sequence was found in a man aged 25-45 years who had recovered from COVID-19. CDR3 in amino acids: CASSQGAGGTAQYF. Written as DNA, the CDR3 is TGTGCCAGCAGCCAAGGAGCGGGGGGTACTGCGCAGTATTTT.